This T cell receptor beta chain was recorded in a study of persistence of HIV-infected CD4 T cells. Whole-study results and caveats: TCRbeta richness was lower in CMV- and Gag-responding cells than in anti-CD3/anti-CD28-responding cells.

A note on this clone: The target antigen is unknown.

Sequencing used immunoSEQ version 4 in survey mode. Clones were read by immunoSEQ multiplex PCR, and TCRdb kept only the in-frame ones, dropping some. This table has around 45,000 clones, approximately 93% appearing once. Nonspecific anti-CD3/anti-CD28 bead stimulation represents the broad CD4+ T cell repertoire. CD4+ T cells upregulating both CD40 ligand and CD69 were sorted as responding cells. The CDR3 consists of 14 residues. Germline CDR1 is WNHNN and CDR2 is SYGVQD (reference sequence). Deletions cut 6 bases from V and 6 bases from J, with 18 bases between. The clonotype was recovered from an adult man with HIV who was CMV-seropositive. The gene calls are TRBV10-1 and TRBJ2-7; D remains unclear. Sequencing used CD4+ T cells sorted from PBMCs after roughly 18-hour stimulation, obtained from a patient who received antiretroviral therapy. The CDR3 nucleotides are TGCGCCAGCAGGAGAGTTAGTCGTCCTAGCGAGCAGTACTTC. Protein: CASRRVSRPSEQYF.